Reported below is one T cell receptor (beta chain). The clone's antigen remains unknown. Nothing much larger sits one base from this clone, and base qualities are not available. Trimming takes 5 bases from V and 5 bases from J, and the germline ends sit 17 bases apart. From the cysteine through the phenylalanine, the CDR3 covers 15 amino acids. Only the CDR3 DNA stays, 45 bases, in frame from base 1. CDR1 and CDR2, per the germline V gene, are SGHRS and YFSETQ. The sample's time point, from its label and the paper: patch test 2, 6 weeks after DPC sensitization. Explained via the paper, the treatment or condition label denotes: therapeutic diphenylcyclopropenone sensitization with weekly scalp DPC. Blood at each patch-test visit was drawn before the patch test was applied. Patients were considered eligible if aged 18 to 70, diagnosed with alopecia and deemed suitable for DPC therapy, and patients were excluded if pregnant. Unfractionated whole blood was collected in Tempus Blood RNA tubes, and total RNA was extracted from that blood.

The protocol used for the library was RACE. Sequenced on a NextSeq 500. During library preparation, unique molecular identifiers were attached to individual cDNA molecules so that TCRs could be counted in a quantitative, reproducible way. Both TCR alpha and TCR beta chains were sequenced from each blood RNA sample. Processing in the source paper ran as follows. The median number of TCRs per sample was approximately 98,000, ranging from about 20,000 to 750,000. The Decombinator software suite was used to annotate the V, J and CDR3 of the TCR reads. Every sample was subsampled to the same number of TCRs (28,000) for the PS versus PT1 abundance plots. TCRs were defined as expanded if absent before sensitization and observed at least eight times at the 2-week time point. Using fastp trimming at Q25 and MiXCR clonotype assembly, TCRdb reanalyzed the public sequencing data and kept in-frame beta chains. Each entry is one CDR3 protein sequence, shown with its most common DNA and genes. These V and J calls derive from TCRdb rather than the authors' analysis. In all, the sample holds about 140,000 distinct CDR3 sequences, and roughly 10% of those were seen once. The biggest ten clones account for 1.1% to 1.5% of the sample.

The sample is drawn from a study of human T cells and chemical hapten exposure (dated by TCRdb to about 2021). Some background on the complete study: For sensitization, 2% DPC in acetone was applied to a 2 cm by 2 cm area of upper inner arm skin. Most of the patients in the cohort were female, and the cohort covered alopecia areata with under or over 50% scalp involvement, alopecia totalis and alopecia universalis. The libraries were sequenced as a pool, and the TCR yield per sample differed mostly because of small variations in library volumes within the pool. Patient blood was sampled pre-sensitization (week 0) and at 2, 6 and about 24 weeks after DPC sensitization. Weekly therapeutic DPC doses were additionally applied to the scalp of patients throughout the approximately 24-week study period. For TCR sequencing, blood came from 25 to 35 alopecia patients at anywhere from one to four time points (pre-sensitization, 2, 6 and 24 weeks). This study followed changes in the peripheral blood TCR repertoire in vivo during primary and secondary sensitization of alopecia patients to the hapten diphenylcyclopropenone (DPC). Patch testing on the upper back used Finn chambers containing 0.01% DPC, with scoring done after 6 days according to International Contact Dermatitis Research Group standards. Study-level results and caveats: A positive correlation was found between the number of PT1 expanded TCRs and patch test score, with significance reached at thresholds 8, 16 and 32 but not 4. DPC sensitization did not change how many TCRs were above 1 in 1000 frequency, and no evidence was found of alterations in global repertoire structure. All patients had alopecia, a presumed autoimmune disease, so their immune response might differ from that of healthy individuals. After repeated subsampling, the strength of the expansion versus patch-test correlation and the threshold at which it became significant changed. Significantly more large CDR3 similarity clusters were formed by expanded TCRs than by pre-sensitization or healthy control sets, consistent with antigen-driven responses.

This clonotype was sampled from a woman aged 50 to 65 with alopecia areata. Some clones in this sample may be carry-over from other donors' samples. The sample consisted of whole blood, taken in connection with sensitization to the hapten diphenylcyclopropenone (DPC). The receptor chain draws on TRBV5-1 and TRBJ2-4, with the D gene not clear enough to name. The CDR3 has the sequence CASSLSLGIQNIQYF. The nucleotide sequence is given as TGCGCCAGCAGTTTGAGCTTGGGGATCCAAAACATTCAGTACTTC. Full variable domain (CDR3 extended with the reference TRBV5-1 and TRBJ2-4 proteins): KAGVTQTPRYLIKTRGQQVTLSCSPISGHRSVSWYQQTPGQGLQFLFEYFSETQRNKGNFPGRFSGRQFSNSRSEMNVSTLELGDSALYLCASSLSLGIQNIQYFGAGTRLSVL.